These 9 T cell receptor beta chains were all obtained from the same sample, sequenced in a study of blood T cell repertoires in COVID-19. Assay: immunoSEQ multiplex PCR; the TCRdb copy retains only in-frame clones and omits some. The sample yields 190,000 or so clones, approximately 82% seen once. The source material was peripheral blood. These receptors were collected from a human donor with acute or convalescent COVID-19. The donor label of this sample is uncertain.

CDR3 nucleotide sequence: TGTGCCACCAGCAGAGGACGGGGGAGCTCTGGAAACACCATATATTTT. Its translation is CATSRGRGSSGNTIYF. This rearrangement joins TRBV15 to TRBJ1-3, with a tentative D call TRBD1 (5 bases). Trimming removed 1 base from V and 0 bases from J, with 10 bases in between. Germline assignment: CDR1 LNHNV and CDR2 YYDKDF (reference sequence). The CDR3 is 16 residues long.

CDR3 amino acids: CASSPDGNSPLHF. DNA for the CDR3: TGTGCCAGCTCACCCGACGGGAATTCACCCCTCCACTTT. The chain uses TRBV18 and TRBJ1-6; no reliable D call. V was cut by 3 bases and J by 7 bases, with 7 bases left in between. This CDR3 has 13 residues. Germline assignment: CDR1 KGHSH and CDR2 LQKENI.

The chain uses TRBV14 and TRBJ1-4, with TRBD1 matching over 7 bases. Germline CDR1 SGHDN, CDR2 FVKESK. V shed 0 bases, J shed 7 bases, and the junction held 5 bases outside the gene matches. This CDR3 has 15 residues. The CDR3 reads CASSQEGTASEKLFF. Written as DNA, the CDR3 is TGTGCCAGCAGCCAAGAAGGGACAGCTAGTGAAAAACTGTTTTTT.

Only one count was recorded for this clone. The chain links TRBV5-6 to TRBJ2-7, with D tentatively TRBD1 (6 bases). Germline CDR1 and CDR2: SGHDT and YYEEEE. CDR3 length: 15 amino acids. In DNA, the CDR3 is TGTGCCAGCAGCTTGGATGGAACCTTGACAGGCCGGCTGACTGTC. This gives the protein CASSLDGTLTGRLTV.

V and J are TRBV7-8 and TRBJ1-2; 9 positions match TRBD1. Germline V lookup: CDR1 SGHVS, CDR2 FQNEAQ. The CDR3 is 15 residues long. V trimming: 1 base; J trimming: 6 bases; junction bases outside the gene matches: 6. For the CDR3, the DNA is TGTGCCAGCAGCTTAGTGGGACAGGGATTTGATGGCTACACCTTC. Its protein is CASSLVGQGFDGYTF.

The chain is built from TRBV7-9 and TRBJ2-3; D call uncertain. The V gene lost 2 bases and the J gene lost 5 bases, with 14 bases spanning the gap. Germline V gene sequence: CDR1 SEHNR, CDR2 FQNEAQ (reference sequence). The CDR3 extends over 15 amino acids. CDR3 in DNA: TGTGCCAGCAGCTTAACAGTGGTGGTCCAAGATACGCAGTATTTT. Its protein is CASSLTVVVQDTQYF.

The CDR3: CASSFLYNEQFF. The CDR3 coding sequence is TGTGCCAGCAGTTTTTTATACAATGAGCAGTTCTTC. V usage is TRBV28 and J usage is TRBJ2-1; D gene unclear. Germline CDR1 and CDR2: MDHEN and SYDVKM. The CDR3 consists of 12 residues. The ends were cut back, 3 bases at V and 4 bases at J, with 4 bases in the middle.

This clone has a single count. The V call is TRBV19, the J call TRBJ1-1; 7 nucleotides align to TRBD1. V shed 3 bases, J shed 1 base, and the junction held 11 bases outside the gene matches. Germline CDR1 and CDR2: LNHDA and SQIVND (reference sequence). The CDR3 runs 17 residues. The CDR3 is CASSILTGSGSNTEAFF. Written as DNA, the CDR3 is TGTGCCAGTAGTATCCTGACAGGGTCCGGGTCGAACACTGAAGCTTTCTTT. The full variable domain, with the rest looked up from reference TRBV19 and TRBJ1-1, is DGGITQSPKYLFRKEGQNVTLSCEQNLNHDAMYWYRQDPGQGLRLIYYSQIVNDFQKGDIAEGYSVSREKKESFPLTVTSAQKNPTAFYLCASSILTGSGSNTEAFFGQGTRLTVV.

The chain is built from TRBV18 and TRBJ2-7; TRBD2 matches 10 bases. CDR3 length: 15 amino acids. Unmatched junction bases numbered 7, after V lost 6 bases and J lost 2 bases. Germline loops: CDR1 KGHSH, CDR2 LQKENI. This CDR3 is CASSPSLAGPYEQYF. CDR3 DNA: TGTGCCAGCTCTCCCTCACTAGCGGGACCCTACGAGCAGTACTTC.